This T cell receptor (beta chain) was documented in a study of molecular identifiers for immune sequencing clone quantification. Whole-study findings and limits: Underestimation of highly expanded clone sizes could arise where identical TCR molecules share a barcode. Jurkat TCR RNA spiked in from one cell (amid approximately 1 million naive cells) was reportedly detectable.

This clonotype was recorded at least ten times. Antigen specificity is unknown. V was shortened by 5 bases and J by 5 bases, with 21 bases between the two germline ends. The CDR3 is 17 amino acids. From germline, CDR1 is SGHTA and CDR2 FQGTGA. Each CDR3 protein is one row after TCRdb ran MiXCR on the PCR reads. Here the sample spans under 650,000 distinct CDR3 sequences, about 20% being singletons. The sorting of naive CD8 T cells used the CD8+CD4-CCR7+CD45RA+ phenotype. The V call is TRBV7-3, the J call TRBJ2-2; weak D call: TRBD2 (5 bases). The source is a human donor in good health. Some libraries in this study had Jurkat cell RNA spiked in. Sequencing input: naive CD8+ T cells from blood, with Jurkat cell RNA spiked in. Subset defined: FACS-sorted CD8+CD4-CCR7+CD45RA+ naive T cells. This chain's CDR3 is CASSPPIGSGATGELFF. CDR3 in DNA: TGTGCCAGCAGCCCCCCGATTGGGAGCGGTGCGACCGGGGAGCTGTTTTTT.